The entry that follows covers one T cell receptor (beta chain) sequence. Its antigen is undetermined. This sample is drawn from a study of cytomegalovirus exposure and HLA in healthy donors. General study results and limits: Listed as cytomegalovirus-associated were 150 to 200 TCR beta chains. Analysis was carried out at a later point, and it linked a missense DCLRE1C variant to TCR beta V- and J-gene trimming.

The PCR was carried out with 60 Vbeta primers and 13 Jbeta primers. Produced via immunoSEQ multiplex PCR; TCRdb's table is partial and in-frame only. The sample carries under 100,000 clones, around three fifths recorded once. Trimming removed 1 base from V and 11 bases from J, with 12 bases in between. This CDR3 is 13 amino acids long. Germline values: CDR1 SGHTA, CDR2 FQGNSA. The source is a woman aged 40 to 50 in good health and CMV-seropositive. Material: PBMCs. The J gene is TRBJ1-5, the V gene TRBV7-2, with D unresolved. The CDR3 sequence is CASSLEGAEAQHF. CDR3 bases: TGTGCCAGCAGCTTAGAAGGTGCTGAGGCCCAGCATTTT.